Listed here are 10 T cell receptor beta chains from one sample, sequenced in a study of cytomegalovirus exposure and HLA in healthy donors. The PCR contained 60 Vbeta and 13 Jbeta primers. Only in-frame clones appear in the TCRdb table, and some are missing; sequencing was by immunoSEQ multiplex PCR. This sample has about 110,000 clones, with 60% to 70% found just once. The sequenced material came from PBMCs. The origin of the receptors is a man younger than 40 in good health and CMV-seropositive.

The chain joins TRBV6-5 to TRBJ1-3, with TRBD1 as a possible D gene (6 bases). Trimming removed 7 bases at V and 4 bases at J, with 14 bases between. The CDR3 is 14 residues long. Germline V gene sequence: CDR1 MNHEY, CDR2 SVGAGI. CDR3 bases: TGTGCCAGCAAAACGGGGGGCAGAGGAAACACCATATATTTT. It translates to CASKTGGRGNTIYF.

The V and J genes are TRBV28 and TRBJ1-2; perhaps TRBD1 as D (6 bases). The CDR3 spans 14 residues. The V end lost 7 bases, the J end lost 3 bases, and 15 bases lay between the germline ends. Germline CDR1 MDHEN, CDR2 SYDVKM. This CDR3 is CASKLQGFDYGYTF. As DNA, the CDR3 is TGTGCCAGCAAGTTACAGGGTTTCGACTATGGCTACACCTTC.

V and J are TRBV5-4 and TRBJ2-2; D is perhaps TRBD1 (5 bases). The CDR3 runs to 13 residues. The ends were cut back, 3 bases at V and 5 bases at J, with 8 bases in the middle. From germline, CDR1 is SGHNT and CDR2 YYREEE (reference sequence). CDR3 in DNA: TGTGCCAGCAGCTGGACATTGACCGGGGAGCTGTTTTTT. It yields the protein CASSWTLTGELFF.

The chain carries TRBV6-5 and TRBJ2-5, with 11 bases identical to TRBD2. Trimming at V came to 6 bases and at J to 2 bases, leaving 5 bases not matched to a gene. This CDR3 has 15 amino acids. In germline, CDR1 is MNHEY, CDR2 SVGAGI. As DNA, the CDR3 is TGTGCCAGCAGCATAGCGGGGGGGGGTCAAGAGACCCAGTACTTC. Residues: CASSIAGGGQETQYF.

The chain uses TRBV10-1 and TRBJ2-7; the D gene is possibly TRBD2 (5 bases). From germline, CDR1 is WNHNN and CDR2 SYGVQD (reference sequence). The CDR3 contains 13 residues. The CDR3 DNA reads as TGCGACATCTTATGGAGGTTCCCGGCGGAGCAGTACTTC. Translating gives CDILWRFPAEQYF.

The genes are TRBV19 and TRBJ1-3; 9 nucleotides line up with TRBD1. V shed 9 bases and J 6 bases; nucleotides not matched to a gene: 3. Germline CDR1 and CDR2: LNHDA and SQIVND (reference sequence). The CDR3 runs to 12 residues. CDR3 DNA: TGTGCCAGCAGACAGGGGGAAAACACCATATATTTT. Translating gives CASRQGENTIYF.

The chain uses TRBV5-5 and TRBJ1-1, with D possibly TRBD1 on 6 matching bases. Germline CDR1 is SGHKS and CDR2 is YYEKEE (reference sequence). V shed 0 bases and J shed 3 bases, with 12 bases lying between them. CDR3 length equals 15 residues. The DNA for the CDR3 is TGTGCCAGCAGCTTGGCGGGGGGGGCTCACACTGAAGCTTTCTTT. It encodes CASSLAGGAHTEAFF. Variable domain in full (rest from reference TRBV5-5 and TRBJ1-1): DAGVTQSPTHLIKTRGQQVTLRCSPISGHKSVSWYQQVLGQGPQFIFQYYEKEERGRGNFPDRFSARQFPNYSSELNVNALLLGDSALYLCASSLAGGAHTEAFFGQGTRLTVV.

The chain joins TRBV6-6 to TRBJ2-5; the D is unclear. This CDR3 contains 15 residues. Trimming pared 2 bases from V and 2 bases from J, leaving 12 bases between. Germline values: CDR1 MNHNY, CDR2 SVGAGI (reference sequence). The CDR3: CASSYRPGWQETQYF. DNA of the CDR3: TGTGCCAGCAGTTACCGGCCCGGGTGGCAAGAGACCCAGTACTTC.

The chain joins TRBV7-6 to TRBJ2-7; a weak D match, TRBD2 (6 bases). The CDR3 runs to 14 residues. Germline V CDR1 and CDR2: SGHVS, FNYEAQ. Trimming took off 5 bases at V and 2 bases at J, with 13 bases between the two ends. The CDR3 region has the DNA TGTGCCAGCAGCACCGGGACTCAGCCCTACGAGCAGTACTTC. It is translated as CASSTGTQPYEQYF.

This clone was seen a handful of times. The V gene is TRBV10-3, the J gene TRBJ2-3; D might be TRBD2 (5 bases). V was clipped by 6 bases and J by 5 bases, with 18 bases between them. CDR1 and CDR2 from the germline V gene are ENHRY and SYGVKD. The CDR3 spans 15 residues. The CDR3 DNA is TGTGCCATCAGCCCCGAGTGGGGAGAAGGAGATACGCAGTATTTT. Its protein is CAISPEWGEGDTQYF.